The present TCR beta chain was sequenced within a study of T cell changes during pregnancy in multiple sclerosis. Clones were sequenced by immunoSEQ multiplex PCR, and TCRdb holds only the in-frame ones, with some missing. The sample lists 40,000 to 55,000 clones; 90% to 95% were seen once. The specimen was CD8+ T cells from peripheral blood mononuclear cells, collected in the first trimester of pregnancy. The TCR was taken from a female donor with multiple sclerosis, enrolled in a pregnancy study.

This chain's CDR3 is CASSETLIAGGLGGANVLTF. The CDR3 nucleotides read TGTGCCAGCAGTGAAACTTTAATAGCGGGAGGATTGGGTGGGGCCAACGTCCTGACTTTC. This chain connects TRBV6-1 to TRBJ2-6; 10 nucleotides line up with TRBD2. In germline, CDR1 is MNHNS, CDR2 SASEGT. V was clipped by 2 bases and J by 3 bases; unmatched bases: 13. This CDR3 comprises 20 residues.